A selection of T cell receptor beta chains follows, all from one sample in a study of patients and donors after allogeneic stem cell transplantation. From the RT-PCR reads, TCRdb called clonotypes with MiXCR, one entry per CDR3 protein. The profile shows 150,000 to 200,000 distinct CDR3 sequences, 24% of them singletons. The sequenced sample was blood, either unsorted or a sorted T cell fraction (not recorded which). All receptors come from a human donor who was either an allogeneic HSCT recipient or a stem cell or donor lymphocyte infusion donor (not recorded which). It is not recorded whose cells these are; they may come from a transplant donor. Each CDR3 is given with its conserved first and last residue. Clone size is stated in some rows and not others, as once, few, many or a class when expanded.

clone_size,v_call,j_call,cdr3_aa
few,TRBV4-3,TRBJ1-5,CASSRLGGQPQHF
few,TRBV5-6,TRBJ2-7,CASSLFGPPYEQYF
NA,TRBV10-3,TRBJ2-1,CAISMQTSGTYNEQFF
NA,TRBV20-1,TRBJ2-3,CSARDHGADTQYF
NA,TRBV5-1,TRBJ2-5,CASSIGTGVAETQYF
NA,TRBV4-3,TRBJ2-7,CASSQDEGPSSYEQYF
few,TRBV3-1,TRBJ2-1,CASSLAGEPYNEQFF
NA,TRBV12-3/TRBV12-4,TRBJ2-2,CASSLTPGQGELFF
NA,TRBV5-1,TRBJ2-7,CASSTTRNEQYF
NA,TRBV5-1,TRBJ1-1,CASSLGAENTEAFF
few,TRBV7-3,TRBJ2-6,CASSYRTSPGANVLTF
few,TRBV19,TRBJ1-1,CASSRQQGNEAFF
NA,TRBV7-3,TRBJ2-3,CASSSQTTDTQYF
NA,TRBV5-6,TRBJ2-2,CASTSLAAGGYTGELFF
NA,TRBV30,TRBJ2-5,CAWSKTNQETQYF
NA,TRBV7-8,TRBJ1-5,CASSLVAAANNQPQHF
few,TRBV4-1,TRBJ2-5,CASSQGQTKETQYF
many,TRBV12-3/TRBV12-4,TRBJ1-6,CASSSQGARNSPLHF
few,TRBV7-9,TRBJ2-3,CASNTDTQYF
NA,TRBV5-1,TRBJ2-1,CASSLVLANEQFF
NA,TRBV5-6,TRBJ2-3,CASSLPGTSADTQYF
few,TRBV9,TRBJ1-2,CASSVGYRVDYGYTF
few,TRBV27,TRBJ1-2,CASSLVGGRGYTF
NA,TRBV20-1,TRBJ2-7,CSAQTPGAMDYEQYF
few,TRBV18,TRBJ1-1,CASSPQDGNTEAFF
NA,TRBV7-2,TRBJ2-2,CASSLRGQTPTGELFF
NA,TRBV6-2/TRBV6-3,TRBJ2-3,CASSYIADTQYF
few,TRBV7-6,TRBJ1-1,CASRPLPEGWTEAFF
NA,TRBV11-2,TRBJ2-5,CASSLGVDQETQYF
NA,TRBV6-6,TRBJ1-4,CASSYPGKEKLFF
few,TRBV5-1,TRBJ2-7,CASTISWDGPYEQYF
many,TRBV30,TRBJ1-1,CAWSKGARTEAFF
NA,TRBV10-3,TRBJ2-2,CAISTDATGELFF
NA,TRBV12-3/TRBV12-4,TRBJ1-5,CASSFALMKLLSNQPQHF
many,TRBV7-3,TRBJ1-1,CASSSDRATEAFF
NA,TRBV6-2/TRBV6-3,TRBJ1-5,CASSYLQGNQPQHF
NA,TRBV10-3,TRBJ2-2,CAITSIALRETTGELFF
few,TRBV4-2,TRBJ2-1,CASSQVAAYNEQFF
NA,TRBV20-1,TRBJ2-1,CSAEGQYEQFF
few,TRBV5-1,TRBJ2-1,CASSYPGTASLRFF
NA,TRBV2,TRBJ2-4,CASNLLAKNIQYF
few,TRBV10-3,TRBJ2-7,CAISRPTSYEQYF
NA,TRBV25-1,TRBJ1-4,CDSTRTGGFEKLFF
few,TRBV15,TRBJ1-5,CATSWQGNQPQHF
NA,TRBV29-1,TRBJ2-2,CSVGDMSVGGELFF
few,TRBV10-3,TRBJ2-7,CAITPGQGAEYEQYF
NA,TRBV7-9,TRBJ2-1,CASKLAANEQFF
few,TRBV4-1,TRBJ2-1,CASSQVLAGTVSYNEQFF
NA,TRBV20-1,TRBJ2-4,CSARGAGRAKNIQYF
NA,TRBV20-1,TRBJ2-1,CSAPLAGAATRDEQFF
NA,TRBV12-3/TRBV12-4,TRBJ2-2,CASSLLLTGELFF
few,TRBV5-1,TRBJ2-5,CASSLAGTSQETQYF
NA,TRBV5-4,TRBJ2-7,CASSLSDEQYF
few,TRBV6-2/TRBV6-3,TRBJ2-1,CASSYSKAGGNEQFF
NA,TRBV4-3,TRBJ2-2,CASSQSLLGKNTGELFF
few,TRBV12-3/TRBV12-4,TRBJ2-5,CASSSQGVQETQYF
NA,TRBV12-3/TRBV12-4,TRBJ1-4,CASSTEFGRTNEKLFF